This T cell receptor (beta chain) emerged from a study of blood T cell repertoires in COVID-19. About the research overall: The origin of the acute and convalescent COVID-19 samples was the United States, Italy and Spain. Nucleic acid was either cDNA or gDNA, and it came from T cells, B-cell-depleted T cells, or PBMCs.

Germline V lookup: CDR1 SGHTA, CDR2 FQGNSA. Trimming shortened V by 2 bases and J by 1 base, and 5 bases separated the two germline ends. The CDR3 runs to 13 residues. Authors' data handling: Reference gene primer amplification in the assay estimated nucleated cell counts. Profiling relied on immunoSEQ multiplex PCR, and the TCRdb table lists in-frame clones only, not all of them. Clone size and the V and J calls come from that table; the DNA yielded D and trimming. The sample includes 200,000 to 300,000 clones, 80% to 90% of them seen just once. This receptor was obtained from a man of 80 years or more with acute or convalescent COVID-19. The chain carries TRBV7-2 and TRBJ1-1; D is undetermined. Material: peripheral blood. CDR3 in DNA: TGTGCCAGCAGCTTATCCAGGAACACTGAAGCTTTCTTT. Translated: CASSLSRNTEAFF.